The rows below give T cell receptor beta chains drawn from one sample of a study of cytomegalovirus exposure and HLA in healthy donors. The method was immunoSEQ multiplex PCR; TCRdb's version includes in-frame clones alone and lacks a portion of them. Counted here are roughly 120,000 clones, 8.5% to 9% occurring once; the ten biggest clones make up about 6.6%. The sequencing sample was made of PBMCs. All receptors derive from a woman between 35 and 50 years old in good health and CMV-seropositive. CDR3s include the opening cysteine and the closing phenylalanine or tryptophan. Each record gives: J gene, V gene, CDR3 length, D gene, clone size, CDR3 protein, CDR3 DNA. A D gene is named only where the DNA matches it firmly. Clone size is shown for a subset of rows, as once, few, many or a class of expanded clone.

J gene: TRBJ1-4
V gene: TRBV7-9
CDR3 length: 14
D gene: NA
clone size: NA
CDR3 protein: CASRSTASSEKLFF
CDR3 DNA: TGTGCCAGCAGGTCGACAGCCTCGAGTGAAAAACTGTTTTTT

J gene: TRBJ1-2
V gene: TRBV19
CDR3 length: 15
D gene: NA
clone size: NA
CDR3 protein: CASSMVQRANYGYTF
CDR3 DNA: TGTGCCAGTAGTATGGTTCAGAGGGCTAACTATGGCTACACCTTC

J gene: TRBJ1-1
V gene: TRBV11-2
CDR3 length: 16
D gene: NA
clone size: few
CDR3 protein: CASSLSGQRPRTEAFF
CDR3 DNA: TGTGCCAGCAGCCTATCCGGACAGCGCCCGAGAACTGAAGCTTTCTTT

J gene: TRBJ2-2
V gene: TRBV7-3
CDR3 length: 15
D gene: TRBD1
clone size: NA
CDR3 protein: CASSLTQGGSGELFF
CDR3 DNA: TGTGCCAGCAGCTTAACGCAAGGGGGCAGCGGGGAGCTGTTTTTT

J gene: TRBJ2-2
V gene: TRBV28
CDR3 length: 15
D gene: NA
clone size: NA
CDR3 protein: CASSLQGRGTGELFF
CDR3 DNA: TGTGCCAGCAGTTTACAGGGCAGGGGCACCGGGGAGCTGTTTTTT

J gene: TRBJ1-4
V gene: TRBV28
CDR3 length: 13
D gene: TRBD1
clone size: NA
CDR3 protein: CASSPGGNEKLFF
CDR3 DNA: TGTGCCAGCAGTCCAGGGGGAAATGAAAAACTGTTTTTT

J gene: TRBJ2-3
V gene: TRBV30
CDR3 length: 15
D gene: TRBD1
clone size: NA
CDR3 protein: CAYRQGPSFTDTQYF
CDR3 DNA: TGTGCCTATCGACAGGGCCCATCCTTCACAGATACGCAGTATTTT

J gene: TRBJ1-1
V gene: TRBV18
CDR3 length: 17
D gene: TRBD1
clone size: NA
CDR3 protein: CASSPPGQGPGNTEAFF
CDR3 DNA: TGTGCCAGCTCACCACCGGGACAGGGACCGGGGAACACTGAAGCTTTCTTT

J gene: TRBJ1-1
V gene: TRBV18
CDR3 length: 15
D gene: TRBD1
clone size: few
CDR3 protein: CASSPLQGEDTEAFF
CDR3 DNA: TGTGCCAGCTCTCCTTTACAGGGGGAGGACACTGAAGCTTTCTTT

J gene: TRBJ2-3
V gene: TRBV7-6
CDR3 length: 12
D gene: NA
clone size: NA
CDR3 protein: CASSFGSDTQYF
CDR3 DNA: TGTGCCAGCAGCTTCGGGTCAGATACGCAGTATTTT

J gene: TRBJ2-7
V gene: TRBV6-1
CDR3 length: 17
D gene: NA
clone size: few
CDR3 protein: CASSEARVRARGYEQYF
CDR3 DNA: TGTGCCAGCAGTGAAGCAAGGGTGCGGGCCAGGGGTTACGAGCAGTACTTC

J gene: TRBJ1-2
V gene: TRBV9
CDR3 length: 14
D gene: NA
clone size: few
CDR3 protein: CASSVDGGPYGYTF
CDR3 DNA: TGTGCCAGCAGCGTAGATGGAGGCCCCTATGGCTACACCTTC

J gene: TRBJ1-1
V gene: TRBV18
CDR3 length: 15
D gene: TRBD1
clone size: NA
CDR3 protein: CASSLLQGENTEAFF
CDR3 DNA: TGTGCCAGCTCACTTTTACAGGGGGAGAACACTGAAGCTTTCTTT

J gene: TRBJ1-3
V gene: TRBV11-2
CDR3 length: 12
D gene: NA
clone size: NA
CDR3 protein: CASSLQGNTIYF
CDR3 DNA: TGTGCCAGCAGTCTCCAGGGAAACACCATATATTTT

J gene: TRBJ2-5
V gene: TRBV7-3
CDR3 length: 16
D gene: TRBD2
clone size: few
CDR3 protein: CASSSGLAGMAETQYF
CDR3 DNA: TGTGCCAGCAGCTCAGGACTAGCGGGGATGGCAGAGACCCAGTACTTC

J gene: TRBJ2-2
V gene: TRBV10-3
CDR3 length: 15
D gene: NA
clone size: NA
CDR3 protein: CAISEVEGDTGELFF
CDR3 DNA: TGTGCCATCAGTGAGGTAGAGGGGGACACCGGGGAGCTGTTTTTT

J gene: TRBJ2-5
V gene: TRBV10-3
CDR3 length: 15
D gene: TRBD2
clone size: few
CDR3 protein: CAISQAGGREETQYF
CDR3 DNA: TGTGCCATCAGCCAAGCGGGGGGGCGCGAGGAGACCCAGTACTTC

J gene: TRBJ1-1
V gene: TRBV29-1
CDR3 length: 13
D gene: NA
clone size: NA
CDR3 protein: CSVEGLRGTEAFF
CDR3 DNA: TGCAGCGTTGAAGGACTCCGGGGCACTGAAGCTTTCTTT

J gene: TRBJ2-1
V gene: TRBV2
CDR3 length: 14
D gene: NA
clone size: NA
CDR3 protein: CATREGAGANEQFF
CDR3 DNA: TGTGCCACCCGGGAAGGGGCGGGGGCCAATGAGCAGTTCTTC

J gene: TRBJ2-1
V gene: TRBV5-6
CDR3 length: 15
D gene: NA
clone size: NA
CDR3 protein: CASSFSYSRGSEQFF
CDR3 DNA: TGTGCCAGCAGCTTTAGCTATTCCCGTGGTAGTGAGCAGTTCTTC

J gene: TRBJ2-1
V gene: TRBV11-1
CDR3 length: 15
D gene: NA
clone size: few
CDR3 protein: CASTLEGGGYNEQFF
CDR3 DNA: TGTGCCAGCACCTTGGAAGGGGGGGGGTACAATGAGCAGTTCTTC

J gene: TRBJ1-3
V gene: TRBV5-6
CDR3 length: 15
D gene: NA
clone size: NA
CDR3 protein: CASSLDWSSGNTIYF
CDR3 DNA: TGTGCCAGCAGTCTAGATTGGAGCTCTGGAAACACCATATATTTT

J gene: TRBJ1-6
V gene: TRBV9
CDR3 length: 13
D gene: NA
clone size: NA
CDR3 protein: CASSSRKNSPLHF
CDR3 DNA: TGTGCCAGCAGTTCCAGGAAGAATTCACCCCTCCACTTT

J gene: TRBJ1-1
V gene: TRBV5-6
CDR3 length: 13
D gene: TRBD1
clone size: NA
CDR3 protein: CASSRDRGTEAFF
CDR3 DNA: TGTGCCAGCAGCCGGGACAGGGGGACTGAAGCTTTCTTT

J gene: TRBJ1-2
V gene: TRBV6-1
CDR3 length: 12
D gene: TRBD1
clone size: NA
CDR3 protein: CASSGQGYGYTF
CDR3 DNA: TGTGCCAGCTCTGGACAGGGGTATGGCTACACCTTC

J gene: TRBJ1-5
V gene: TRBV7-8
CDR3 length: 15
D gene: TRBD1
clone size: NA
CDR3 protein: CASSAGTASNQPQHF
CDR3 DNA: TGTGCCAGCAGCGCCGGGACAGCCAGCAATCAGCCCCAGCATTTT

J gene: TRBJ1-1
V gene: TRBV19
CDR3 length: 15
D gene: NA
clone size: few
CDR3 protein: CASTGRGGWDTEAFF
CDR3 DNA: TGTGCCAGTACCGGACGAGGGGGTTGGGACACTGAAGCTTTCTTT

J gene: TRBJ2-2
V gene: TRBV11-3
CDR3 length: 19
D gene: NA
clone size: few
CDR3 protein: CASSLNPPFRQSGTGELFF
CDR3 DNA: TGTGCCAGCAGCTTAAACCCCCCTTTTCGACAGTCGGGCACCGGGGAGCTGTTTTTT

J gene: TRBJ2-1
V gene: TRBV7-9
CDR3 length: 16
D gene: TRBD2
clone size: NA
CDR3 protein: CASSLPGLAGVDEQFF
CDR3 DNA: TGTGCCAGCAGCTTACCCGGACTAGCGGGGGTAGATGAGCAGTTCTTC

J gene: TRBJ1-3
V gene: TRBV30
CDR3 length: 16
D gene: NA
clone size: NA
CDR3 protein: CAWSPPDSISGNTIYF
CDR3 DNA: TGTGCCTGGAGTCCACCTGACAGCATCTCTGGAAACACCATATATTTT

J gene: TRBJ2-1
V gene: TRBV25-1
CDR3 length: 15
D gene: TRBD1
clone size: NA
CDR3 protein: CASSADRAPYNEQFF
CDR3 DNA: TGTGCCAGCAGTGCAGACAGGGCCCCCTACAATGAGCAGTTCTTC

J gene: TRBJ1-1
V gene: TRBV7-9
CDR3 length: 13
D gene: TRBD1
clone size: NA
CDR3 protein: CASRKAGTGDAFF
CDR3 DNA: TGTGCCAGCAGAAAAGCCGGGACAGGGGACGCTTTCTTT

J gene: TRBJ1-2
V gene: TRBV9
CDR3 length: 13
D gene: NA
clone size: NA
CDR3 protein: CASSLQGSRGYTF
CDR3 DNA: TGTGCCAGCAGCTTGCAGGGATCACGAGGCTACACCTTC

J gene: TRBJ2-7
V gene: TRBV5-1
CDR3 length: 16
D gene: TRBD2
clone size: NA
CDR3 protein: CASSLNSGTTYAGQYF
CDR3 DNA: TGCGCCAGCAGCTTGAATTCTGGGACTACCTACGCTGGGCAGTACTTC

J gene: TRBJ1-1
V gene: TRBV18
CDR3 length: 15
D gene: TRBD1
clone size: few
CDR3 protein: CASSPQGQGNTEAFF
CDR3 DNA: TGTGCCAGCTCACCGCAAGGACAGGGGAACACTGAAGCTTTCTTT

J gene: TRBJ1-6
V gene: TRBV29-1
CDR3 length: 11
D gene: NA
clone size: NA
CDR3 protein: CSVGQNSPLHF
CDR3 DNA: TGCAGCGTTGGACAGAATTCACCCCTCCACTTT

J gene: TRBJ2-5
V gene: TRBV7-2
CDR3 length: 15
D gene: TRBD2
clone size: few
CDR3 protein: CASSLASGVQETQYF
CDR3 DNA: TGTGCCAGCAGCTTGGCTAGCGGGGTCCAAGAGACCCAGTACTTC

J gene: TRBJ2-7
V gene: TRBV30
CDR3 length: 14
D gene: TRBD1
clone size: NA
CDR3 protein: CAWSVGGNSYEQYF
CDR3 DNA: TGTGCCTGGAGTGTAGGGGGCAATTCCTACGAGCAGTACTTC

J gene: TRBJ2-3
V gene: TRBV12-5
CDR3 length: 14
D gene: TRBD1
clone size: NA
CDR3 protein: CASGLDRGTDTQYF
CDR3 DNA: TGTGCTAGTGGTTTGGACAGGGGGACAGATACGCAGTATTTT

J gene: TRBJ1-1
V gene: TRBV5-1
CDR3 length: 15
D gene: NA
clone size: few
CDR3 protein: CASSFAQGEDTEAFF
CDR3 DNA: TGCGCCAGCAGCTTCGCCCAGGGTGAGGACACTGAAGCTTTCTTT